This T cell receptor beta chain was observed in a study of cytomegalovirus exposure and HLA in healthy donors (dated by TCRdb to 2017 to 2019). For context, the study as a whole: An earlier analysis of about 560 of the donors reported about 260 Gb of sequence data and 95 million to 140 million unique TCR beta sequences obtained from 150 million to 200 million T cells. An early release that covered some 630 HLA-typed donors contained around 300 gigabases of sequencing data and 70 million to 100 million unique TCR sequences. Of the roughly 400 genotyped donors, 80% to 90% were placed in the genetic ancestry cluster associated with self-reported Caucasian donors. The study was designed to test whether signatures of past pathogen exposure could be identified by cataloging public T cell receptors. The T cell repertoires of 666 subjects were profiled by immunosequencing and related to cytomegalovirus serostatus. Along with the roughly 610-subject first cohort, a separate validation cohort of 120 different subjects was used. High-throughput TCR immunosequencing, statistical association of individual TCRs with disease status, and machine learning were combined to predict cytomegalovirus infection status. In a later analysis, previously published TCR beta repertoires from some 640 donors were re-analyzed and high-resolution HLA genotyping was added so that TCR occurrence patterns could be studied. The later analysis used no new phenotypic data to find candidate immune exposures, relying instead on TCR beta sequences and their occurrence across donors. In an earlier analysis of 500 to 650 of the donors, high-throughput TCR beta sequencing was used to judge whether each TCR beta V gene segment behaved as functional or pseudogenic. Donor age, sex, ethnicity and CMV serostatus were compiled together with the repertoire data. Genome-wide SNP genotypes for about 60% of the roughly 670 donors were used in a later genetic analysis, which treated that subset as a discovery cohort. All discovery cohort repertoires had been generated using a single sequencing platform. Class I and class II HLA loci were covered by the typing at four-digit resolution. The number of donors typed differed by locus, with about 629-640 for A, B, C, DRB1 and DQB1, around 500 for DQA1, some 570 for DPA1, and 450 to 480 for DPB1. A few DR-DQ haplotypes were handled as single units for association and clustering because linkage in the cohort was strong. Among around 400 genotyped donors of the cohort, an average of approximately 240,000 unique TCR beta nucleotide sequences was sequenced per donor, of which roughly 18% were non-productive.

Regarding this clone: This clone's antigen is unknown. No per-base quality is available; no much larger clone lies one base away.

In total, roughly 670 healthy bone marrow donors made up the cohort. Cohort members were all nominally healthy when sampled, although unrecorded immune exposures were likely present. The donor was CMV seropositive and belonged to the group of some 290 seropositive cohort members. Each donor provided a peripheral blood sample, and peripheral blood mononuclear cells were used for TCR beta sequencing. The Qiagen DNeasy Blood Extraction Kit was used to extract genomic DNA from the blood cell samples. The library was prepared using the immunoSEQ multiplex PCR assay. For the multiplex PCR, a mixture combining 60 forward primers for TCR Vbeta segments and 13 reverse primers for TCR Jbeta segments was used. A multiplex PCR assay on genomic DNA amplified the CDR3 region of rearranged TCR beta genes. The amplified TCR beta libraries were sequenced on the Illumina HiSeq System as 87-base-pair reads. In the paper's pipeline: In a later analysis, 77 million or so unique TCR beta chains were counted across the 666 repertoires, and some 10 million of these chains were shared by at least two donors. A nearest-neighbor algorithm error-corrected the raw reads and collapsed the reads into unique sequences, merging closely related sequences to remove PCR and sequencing errors. Alignment of CDR3 sequences to IMGT reference sequences was used to assign V, D and J gene segments. Each retained sequence needed at least a six-nucleotide match to both a V gene segment and a J gene segment. Rearrangements were called productive when the CDR3 lacked stop codons and stayed in frame with V and J; all others were non-productive. Following IMGT convention, CDR3 was defined as the stretch from the second conserved V-encoded cysteine up to the conserved J-encoded phenylalanine. In an earlier analysis of 550 to 650 of the donors, sequences lacking an unambiguous match to a single V gene segment were excluded. An earlier analysis of 587 of the donors classified V segments as functional when productive rearrangements were above 56.7% and as segregating when the standard deviation between donors was above 5%. A statistical classification framework was built for diagnosing cytomegalovirus status from the catalog of TCR beta chain sequences. In a later analysis, V and J genes were assigned by comparing TCR nucleotide sequences against IMGT/GENE-DB human TR gene sequences. The TCRdist pipeline was used in a later analysis to assign CDR3 sequences and most-parsimonious VDJ recombination scenarios. In a later analysis, every TCR beta chain was defined by the combination of its CDR3 amino acid sequence and its V-gene family, and reads without a unique V-gene family were dropped. To address suspected cross-contamination and a sequencing artifact, a later analysis removed around 590 highly shared, low-generation-probability nucleotide sequences. In a later analysis, a clonal expansion index for each public chain was calculated from normalized within-repertoire ranks of inferred template counts. In a later analysis, generation probabilities were computed with a VDJ recombination model fitted to out-of-frame rearrangements, and the resulting probabilities were checked against IGoR. In a later analysis, TCR-TCR, TCR-HLA and TCR-CMV co-occurrence was scored with hypergeometric tests, and a repertoire-size bias correction was applied to TCR pairs. In a later analysis, false discovery rates were estimated by permuting HLA or CMV assignments 20 times. In a later analysis, co-occurring TCRs were grouped with DBSCAN, and TCRdist sequence similarity was added when clustering was performed within HLA-allele-positive subsets. For co-occurrence clustering, repertoires with fewer than 30,000 or more than 120,000 public chains were excluded, along with about five repertoires with anomalous nucleotide sharing. In TCRdb, the immuneACCESS table is reduced to in-frame sequences with V and J assigned. These tables do not hold every clone; where another copy was compared, an unresolved V gene accounts for under half, and the others remain unexplained. Clone size and V and J calls were adopted from that table, with D and trimming inferred from the DNA. The sample table contains approximately 59,000 clones; only one count was recorded for 65% to 70% of them. The top ten constitute less than 20% of the sample.

General findings and caveats noted by the study authors: This cohort had only TCR beta chains sequenced, and the lack of alpha or paired-chain data limited which features could be detected. The study gave a list of about 150 TCR beta chains associated with cytomegalovirus. When HLA alleles, especially DR and DQ, strongly co-occurred, attributing TCR associations to individual alleles was difficult. According to the authors, the approach could potentially be generalized to other disease states and immunological phenotypes. For the cohort, immune exposure information was limited to CMV serostatus. V-gene and J-gene trimming of TCR beta chains was associated with a missense DCLRE1C variant in a later genetic analysis, and the association was replicated in an independent cohort. In a later analysis, HLA-associated TCR beta chains were found to be more clonally expanded and to have lower generation probabilities than equally common non-associated chains. Across donors, most TCR sequences were observed very rarely, whereas some public TCRs were present in many individuals. Because counts were too low, about 18 rarely observed V segments, including chromosome 9 orphons, were excluded from the earlier analysis of roughly 580 of the donors. The classifier was reported to diagnose cytomegalovirus status with high specificity and sensitivity in both the original cohort and the validation cohort. A group of highly shared sequence variants was considered likely to be a technical artifact of the sequencing pipeline. Broadly in line with IMGT annotations, most TCR beta V segments showed up in productive rearrangements about 87% or about 30% of the time in an earlier analysis of roughly 590 of the donors. At a false discovery rate of 0.05, a later analysis linked under 20,000 TCR beta sequences to specific HLA alleles. Linkage disequilibrium might explain the correlated functional status among segregating V segments, but an unknown experimental factor could not be ruled out. Sequencing depth was assumed to be roughly uniform across donors in the presence/absence analyses, though that assumption may not hold. Several of the top co-occurrence clusters appeared to be linked to parvovirus B19, influenza, CMV and Epstein-Barr virus, according to a later analysis. In a later analysis, TCR association rates were found to vary across HLA loci, with the most associated TCRs seen for DRB1 alleles and the fewest for HLA-C alleles. HLA typing was unavailable for some donors at each locus, so association tests used only the typed subset. A few of the identified cytomegalovirus-associated TCR beta chains were confirmed in vitro to be specific for cytomegalovirus antigens. A further reported finding was that TCR beta sequences accurately predicted the HLA-A and HLA-B alleles for most subjects in the first cohort. Some IMGT-functional V segments, including TRBV6-2 and TRBV6-3, could not be distinguished by the 87-base-pair reads and were therefore excluded. According to a later analysis, most CMV-associated TCR beta chains appeared to be HLA-restricted, and the HLA associations seemed to be driven largely by CMV exposure. Compared with the roughly 700-donor mean, donors in an Asian-associated ancestry cluster had fewer N-insertions in productive TCRs, according to a later genetic analysis.

Between the V and J ends, shortened by 0 bases and 6 bases respectively, the junction contains 9 bases. Based on the germline V gene, the CDR1 and CDR2 sequences are SGHDN and FVKESK. From its cysteine to its phenylalanine, the CDR3 spans 14 amino acids. Only the CDR3 region is kept as DNA, spanning 42 bases read in frame from base 1. The chain is encoded by TRBV14 joined to TRBJ2-1; there is no confident call for the D gene. The sequence was collected from a man between 40 and 49 years old in good health and CMV-seropositive. Sequenced: PBMCs. The CDR3 in this case is CASSQDISRNEQFF. In nucleotides, the sequence is TGTGCCAGCAGCCAAGATATTTCCCGCAATGAGCAGTTCTTC.